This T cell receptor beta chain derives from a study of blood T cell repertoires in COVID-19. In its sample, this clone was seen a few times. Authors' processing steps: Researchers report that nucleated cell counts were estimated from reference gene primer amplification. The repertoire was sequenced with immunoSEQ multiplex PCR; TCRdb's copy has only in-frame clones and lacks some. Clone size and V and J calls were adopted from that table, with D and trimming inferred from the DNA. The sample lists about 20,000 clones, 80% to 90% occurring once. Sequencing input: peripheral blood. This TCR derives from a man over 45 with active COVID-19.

The CDR3 here is CASTYPQGANYGYTF. The CDR3 DNA follows: TGTGCCAGCACCTACCCACAGGGGGCTAACTATGGCTACACCTTC. The gene calls are TRBV2 and TRBJ1-2, with 8 nucleotides matching TRBD1. CDR3 length: 15 amino acids. Trimming at V came to 7 bases and at J to 0 bases, leaving 7 bases not matched to a gene. Per germline, CDR1 SNHLY and CDR2 FYNNEI.